These 5 T cell receptor beta chains share one sample of origin, sequenced in a study of T-cell reconstitution after alpha-beta-depleted transplantation in children. Unique molecular identifiers featured in how the TCRbeta library was prepared. A single record per CDR3 protein comes from TCRdb applying MiXCR to the PCR reads. Of roughly 350,000 distinct CDR3 sequences listed, 10% were seen once; the top ten hold 2.4%. Material: PBMCs from the stem cell graft donor, obtained from the stem cell graft. These receptors were taken from a human donor who donated a stem cell graft to a child with acute lymphoblastic leukemia.

This clonotype was found many times. The chain couples TRBV6-2 or TRBV6-3 to TRBJ2-1, with 11 nucleotides matching TRBD2. V dropped 6 bases and J dropped 3; count of bases not matched to a gene: 10. Germline CDR1 is MNHEY and CDR2 is SVGEGT. There are 17 residues in the CDR3. CDR3 residues: CASSPGTSGPFYNEQFF. The DNA for the CDR3 is TGTGCCAGCAGCCCGGGGACTAGCGGTCCTTTCTACAATGAGCAGTTCTTC.

V is TRBV20-1 and J is TRBJ2-6, with 8 bases that match TRBD1. Germline V gives CDR1 DFQATT, CDR2 SNEGSKA (reference sequence). The CDR3 loop spans 18 amino acids. Losses at the gene ends were 0 bases for V and 4 bases for J; bases not matched to a gene: 11. CDR3 sequence reads: CSARDQTGGESGANVLTF. The CDR3 DNA reads TGCAGTGCTAGAGATCAAACAGGGGGAGAATCAGGGGCCAACGTCCTGACTTTC.

V usage is TRBV7-9 and J usage is TRBJ1-1; D might be TRBD1 (5 bases). CDR3 length equals 14 residues. V was trimmed by 0 bases and J by 4 bases, leaving 9 bases between them. Germline V lookup: CDR1 SEHNR, CDR2 FQNEAQ (reference sequence). CDR3 DNA sequence: TGTGCCAGCAGCTTAGCAGGGGCCAGCACTGAAGCTTTCTTT. Protein: CASSLAGASTEAFF.

V and J are TRBV29-1 and TRBJ2-1; TRBD2 might be the D (6 bases). Germline assignment: CDR1 SQVTM and CDR2 ANQGSEA. The CDR3 is 12 residues long. The V end lost 3 bases, the J end lost 6 bases, and 9 bases lay between the germline ends. The CDR3 loop reads CSVDGTVNEQFF. Here the CDR3 DNA reads TGCAGCGTTGATGGGACTGTCAATGAGCAGTTCTTC.

The rearrangement links TRBV29-1 to TRBJ2-2; D is undetermined. From germline, CDR1 is SQVTM and CDR2 ANQGSEA. V was trimmed by 5 bases and J by 6 bases, leaving 10 bases between them. The CDR3 has 12 amino acids. This CDR3 reads CSVPWVSGELFF. CDR3 nucleotide sequence: TGCAGCGTTCCTTGGGTGTCCGGGGAGCTGTTTTTT.